This TCR beta chain was retrieved from a study of T cell repertoires in cytomegalovirus infection. On the study more broadly: Peptides in the study included HLA-C-restricted and HLA-B-restricted CMV epitopes. CMV infection together with matching HLA type was indicated by public TCR beta signatures. General study points: CMV-specific TCR beta clonotypes restricted by HLA-C dominated the ex vivo response.

Worth noting for this clonotype: Its antigen remains unidentified.

The CDR3 runs 18 residues. Trimming removed 0 bases at V and 0 bases at J, with 16 bases between. Germline V gives CDR1 LGHNA, CDR2 YSLEER. In TCRdb, the reads were re-called with MiXCR into one record per CDR3 protein. The table lists about 920,000 distinct CDR3 sequences, around 32% of them singletons, with around an eighth in the top ten. The clonotype originates from a human donor in good health (CMV status not recorded). Some clones in this sample may be carry-over from other donors' samples. Material: cultured CD8+ T cells from PBMCs, obtained from culture after CMV antigen stimulation. The chain carries TRBV4-3 and TRBJ2-3; possible D gene TRBD2, 6 bases. CDR3 DNA: TGCGCCAGCAGCCAAGATGGACTGGGACTCCTTAGCACAGATACGCAGTATTTT. This codes for CASSQDGLGLLSTDTQYF.